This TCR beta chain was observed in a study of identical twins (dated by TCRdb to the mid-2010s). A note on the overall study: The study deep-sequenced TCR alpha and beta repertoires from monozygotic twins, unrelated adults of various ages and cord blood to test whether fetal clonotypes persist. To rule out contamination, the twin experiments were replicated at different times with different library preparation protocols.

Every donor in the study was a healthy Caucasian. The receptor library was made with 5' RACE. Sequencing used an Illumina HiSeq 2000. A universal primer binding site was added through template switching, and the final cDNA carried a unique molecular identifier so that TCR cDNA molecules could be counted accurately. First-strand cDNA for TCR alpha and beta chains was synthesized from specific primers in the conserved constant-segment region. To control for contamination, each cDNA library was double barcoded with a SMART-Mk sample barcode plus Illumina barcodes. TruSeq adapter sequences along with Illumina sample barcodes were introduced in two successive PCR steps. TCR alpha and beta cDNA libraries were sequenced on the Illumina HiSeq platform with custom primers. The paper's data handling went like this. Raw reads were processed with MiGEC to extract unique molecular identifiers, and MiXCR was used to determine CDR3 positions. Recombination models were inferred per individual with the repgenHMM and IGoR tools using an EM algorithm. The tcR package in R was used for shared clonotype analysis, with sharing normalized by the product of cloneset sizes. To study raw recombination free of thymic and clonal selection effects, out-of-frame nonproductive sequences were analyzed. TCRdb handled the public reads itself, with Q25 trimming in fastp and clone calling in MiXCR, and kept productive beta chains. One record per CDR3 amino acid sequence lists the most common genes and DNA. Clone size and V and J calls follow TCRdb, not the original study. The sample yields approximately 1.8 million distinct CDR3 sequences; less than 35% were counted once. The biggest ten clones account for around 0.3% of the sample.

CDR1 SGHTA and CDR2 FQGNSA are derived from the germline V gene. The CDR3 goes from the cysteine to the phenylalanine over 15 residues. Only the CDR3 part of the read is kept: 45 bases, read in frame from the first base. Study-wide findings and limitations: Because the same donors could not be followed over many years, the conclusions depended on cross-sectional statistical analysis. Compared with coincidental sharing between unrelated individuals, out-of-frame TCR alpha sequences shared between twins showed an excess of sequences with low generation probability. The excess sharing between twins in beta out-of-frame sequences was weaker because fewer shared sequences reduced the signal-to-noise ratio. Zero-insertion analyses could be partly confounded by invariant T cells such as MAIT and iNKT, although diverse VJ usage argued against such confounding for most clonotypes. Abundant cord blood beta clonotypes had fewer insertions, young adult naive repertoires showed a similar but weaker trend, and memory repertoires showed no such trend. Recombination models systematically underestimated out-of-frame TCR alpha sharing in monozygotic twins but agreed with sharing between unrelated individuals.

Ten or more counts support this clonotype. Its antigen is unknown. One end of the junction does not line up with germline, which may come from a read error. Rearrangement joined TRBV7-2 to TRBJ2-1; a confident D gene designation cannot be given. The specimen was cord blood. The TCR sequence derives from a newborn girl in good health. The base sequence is TGCGCCAGCAGCTCGGGTCTGAGCTCCTACAATGAGCAGTTCTTC. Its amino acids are CASSSGLSSYNEQFF.